The clone carrying this T cell receptor (beta chain) has only one observation. Its antigen is as yet unknown. cDNA serving as the sequencing template came from extracted, reverse transcribed RNA. Libraries were prepared by immunoSEQ multiplex PCR; TCRdb keeps only in-frame clonotypes and omits some of them. The sample lists 200,000 to 250,000 clones; about 57% were seen once. These data belong to a study of CD8+ T cells in alopecia areata. Study-level background: The percentage of affected scalp area served as the score of severity for treated patients. General study results and limits: Clonality in the scalp and expanded CD8+ clones ranked among the top 100 were significantly decreased by tofacitinib. Lesional tissue from the scalp (especially in alopecia totalis/universalis) showed higher clonality than normal scalp.

Looked up from germline, CDR1 is LNHNV and CDR2 is YYDKDF (reference sequence). Losses at the gene ends were 2 bases for V and 2 bases for J; bases not matched to a gene: 2. The CDR3 totals 15 residues. Treatment described: oral pan-JAK inhibitor, 5-10 mg twice daily. The specimen comprised CD4+ T cells sorted from blood, sampled at week 4, from a patient treated with tofacitinib. J is TRBJ2-7 and V is TRBV15; 11 bases line up with TRBD2. The sequence derives from a human donor with alopecia areata. The CDR3 region has the DNA TGTGCCACCAGCAGAACTAGCGGGGGAACCTACGAGCAGTACTTC. It codes for CATSRTSGGTYEQYF.